This T cell receptor (beta chain) emerged from a study of Ad26.COV2.S vaccination and SARS-CoV-2 variants. CDR1 and CDR2 (germline): LNHNV, YYDKDF (reference sequence). Between the trimmed V and J ends, which lost 5 bases and 6 bases, there was a span of 20 bases. This CDR3 has 16 residues. Assay: immunoSEQ multiplex PCR; the TCRdb copy retains only in-frame clones and omits some. Altogether around 340,000 clones are present, about 88% being singletons, with the ten largest covering 6.4%. Treatment in this sample: 15 to 20 received Ad26.COV2.S at low or high dose, single or two shots; about 5 received placebo; per-sample allocation not given. Day 63 after the first vaccine or placebo injection was the time point for sampling.

The chain combines TRBV15 with TRBJ2-1; D gene unclear. This specimen was peripheral blood, taken in a trial of Ad26.COV2.S vaccine versus placebo. The clonotype was recovered from a person between 18 and 65 years old who received the Ad26.COV2.S COVID-19 vaccine or a placebo. The CDR3 DNA reads as TGTGCCACCAGCCCGACGTCTTCCCCGGGTTCCAATGAGCAGTTCTTC. It yields the protein CATSPTSSPGSNEQFF.